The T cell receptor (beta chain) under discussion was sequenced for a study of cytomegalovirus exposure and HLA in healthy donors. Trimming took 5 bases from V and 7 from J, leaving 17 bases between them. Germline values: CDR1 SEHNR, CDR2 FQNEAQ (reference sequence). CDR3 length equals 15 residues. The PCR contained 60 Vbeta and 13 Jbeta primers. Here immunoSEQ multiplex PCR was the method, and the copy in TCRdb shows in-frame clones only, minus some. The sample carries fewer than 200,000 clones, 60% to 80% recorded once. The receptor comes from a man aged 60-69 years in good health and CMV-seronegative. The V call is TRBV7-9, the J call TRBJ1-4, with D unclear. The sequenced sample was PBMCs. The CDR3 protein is CASSPADGFGEKLFF. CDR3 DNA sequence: TGTGCCAGCAGCCCAGCGGACGGTTTCGGTGAAAAACTGTTTTTT.